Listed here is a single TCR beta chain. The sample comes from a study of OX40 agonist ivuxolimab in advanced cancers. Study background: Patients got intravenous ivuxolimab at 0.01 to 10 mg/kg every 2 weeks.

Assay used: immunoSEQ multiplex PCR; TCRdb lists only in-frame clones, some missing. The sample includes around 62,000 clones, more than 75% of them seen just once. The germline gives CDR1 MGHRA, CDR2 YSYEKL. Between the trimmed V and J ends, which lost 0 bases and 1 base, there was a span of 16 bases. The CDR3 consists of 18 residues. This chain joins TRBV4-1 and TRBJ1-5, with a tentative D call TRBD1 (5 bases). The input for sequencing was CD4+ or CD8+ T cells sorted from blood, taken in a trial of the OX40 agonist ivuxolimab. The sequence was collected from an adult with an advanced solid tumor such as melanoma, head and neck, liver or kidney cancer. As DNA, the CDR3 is TGCGCCAGCAGCCAAGAGCTAGTGGGACGTGGAAGCAATCAGCCCCAGCATTTT. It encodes CASSQELVGRGSNQPQHF.